This T cell receptor (beta chain) was recovered during a study of cytomegalovirus exposure and HLA in healthy donors. The germline V gene has CDR1 SEHNR and CDR2 FQNEAQ (reference sequence). There are 15 residues in the CDR3. The V segment lost 3 bases and the J segment 9 bases; nucleotides outside the gene matches: 9. PCR used 60 Vbeta primers and 13 Jbeta primers. Method: immunoSEQ multiplex PCR; TCRdb's copy keeps in-frame clones and lacks some. The sample includes about 130,000 clones, more than 80% of them seen just once. The sequenced sample consisted of PBMCs. The chain has TRBV7-9 and TRBJ2-1; 9 bases are a match to TRBD2. This TCR was recovered from a middle-aged man in good health and CMV-seronegative. CDR3 region: CASSFRAGGPGEQFF. The DNA for the CDR3 is TGTGCCAGCAGCTTCCGCGCGGGGGGGCCGGGTGAGCAGTTCTTC.